This T cell receptor (beta chain) was sequenced for a study of molecular identifiers for immune sequencing clone quantification. Study background: Four of five RNA aliquots from roughly 21,000 or 96,000 naive CD8 T cells were sequenced.

TCRdb independently ran MiXCR on the PCR reads; one entry per CDR3 protein. The sample records a few hundred thousand distinct CDR3 sequences, under 30% being singletons. Sorting isolated naive CD8 T cells as CD8+CD4-CCR7+CD45RA+ events. For this clonotype: Its antigen remains unknown.

With 7 bases removed from V and 3 bases from J, the gap between germline ends came to 13 bases. The CDR3 consists of 14 residues. Germline lookup yields CDR1 MNHNS and CDR2 SASEGT. Study results and limitations: Over 99% of effector molecules, yet under 1% of naive-cell molecules, were held by clones above 20 RNA copies.

The sequenced material came from naive CD8+ T cells from blood, with Jurkat cell RNA spiked in. The subset: FACS-sorted CD8+CD4-CCR7+CD45RA+ naive T cells. The chain links TRBV6-1 to TRBJ2-4; D uncertain. The sequence was collected from a human donor in good health. Some libraries in this study had Jurkat cell RNA spiked in. The CDR3 loop is CASIGAIDKNIQYF. As DNA, the CDR3 is TGTGCCAGCATTGGTGCAATTGACAAAAACATTCAGTACTTC.